One sample yielded the 10 T cell receptor beta chains listed below, sequenced in a study of cytomegalovirus exposure and HLA in healthy donors. PCR primers comprised 60 Vbeta and 13 Jbeta primers. Generated by immunoSEQ multiplex PCR, the TCRdb table keeps only in-frame clones and is missing some. The sample contains 150,000 to 200,000 clones, 75% to 90% of which appear only once. The sample comprised PBMCs. The receptors come from a boy aged 2-15 years in good health and CMV-seronegative.

The rearrangement joins TRBV5-1 to TRBJ2-1; 13 bases agree with TRBD2. The CDR3 totals 16 residues. V shed 4 bases, J shed 8 bases, and the junction held 9 bases outside the gene matches. In germline, CDR1 is SGHRS, CDR2 YFSETQ. CDR3 residues: CASSVPTSGGGYEQFF. The CDR3 DNA is TGCGCCAGCAGCGTACCAACTAGCGGGGGGGGCTATGAGCAGTTCTTC.

CDR3 nucleotide sequence: TGTGCCACCAGCAGGGACAGGGTCGCCGGGGAGCTGTTTTTT. Residues: CATSRDRVAGELFF. The chain combines TRBV15 with TRBJ2-2, with 8 nucleotides matching TRBD1. Germline CDR1 and CDR2: LNHNV and YYDKDF (reference sequence). The junction had 3 bases not matched to a gene; V was cut back by 3 bases and J by 6 bases. CDR3 size: 14 residues. The entire variable domain, with the rest obtained from reference TRBV15 and TRBJ2-2, is as follows: DAMVIQNPRYQVTQFGKPVTLSCSQTLNHNVMYWYQQKSSQAPKLLFHYYDKDFNNEADTPDNFQSRRPNTSFCFLDIRSPGLGDTAMYLCATSRDRVAGELFFGEGSRLTVL.

On this clone itself: One end of the junction fails to match germline, which may point to a read error. The genes are TRBV5-3 and TRBJ2-5; D gene ambiguous. TRBV5-3 is labeled an ORF, and its function is uncertain. This CDR3 is 14 amino acids long. The DNA of the CDR3 is TGTGCCAGAAGCACTGGGCCTCCAAGAGAGTCCCAGTACTTC. Its translation: CARSTGPPRESQYF.

The DNA of the CDR3 is TGCAGCGTTGTATTCCTCGTACGATCCCCCCCTAGTATCAGTGAGCAGTTCTTC. Translating gives CSVVFLVRSPPSISEQFF. V gene TRBV29-1 combines with J gene TRBJ2-1; no firm D call. This CDR3 contains 18 residues. V gave up 4 bases and J gave up 9 bases, with 31 bases separating them. Germline CDR1 SQVTM, CDR2 ANQGSEA.

The rearrangement links TRBV2 to TRBJ2-4; possibly TRBD1 for D (6 bases). Trimming removed 8 bases from V and 1 base from J, with 15 bases in between. The CDR3 sequence is 15 residues long. The germline CDR1 and CDR2 sequences are SNHLY and FYNNEI. The CDR3: CASRHSRGAKNIQYF. The CDR3 DNA follows: TGTGCCAGCCGCCACAGTAGGGGGGCCAAAAACATTCAGTACTTC.

J is TRBJ2-3 and V is TRBV30; 15 bases map to TRBD2. Germline V CDR1 and CDR2: GTSNPN, SVGIG (reference sequence). The V gene end was trimmed by 1 base and the J gene end by 6 bases; junction bases not matched to a gene: 11. CDR3 size: 18 residues. CDR3 coding DNA: TGTGCCTGGAGTGCCTCAAGGACTAGCGGGGGGGCCGGCGATACGCAGTATTTT. Protein product: CAWSASRTSGGAGDTQYF.

The chain employs TRBV2 and TRBJ1-5; 12 bases line up with TRBD1. Germline loops: CDR1 SNHLY, CDR2 FYNNEI. The length of the CDR3 is 16 residues. J was trimmed by 4 bases and V by 7 bases; bases with no gene match: 8. The CDR3 region is CASTRDRGRRNQPQHF. As DNA, the CDR3 is TGTGCCAGCACCCGGGACAGGGGGCGGAGGAATCAGCCCCAGCATTTT.

The chain carries TRBV27 and TRBJ1-1, with TRBD1 as a possible D gene (6 bases). The CDR3 spans 12 residues. Trimming cost V 3 bases and J 5 bases, with 7 bases left between them. Germline V gene sequence: CDR1 MNHEY, CDR2 SMNVEV (reference sequence). The CDR3 nucleotides read TGTGCCAGCAGTTTCAGGGGTACTGAAGCTTTCTTT. Protein sequence: CASSFRGTEAFF.

V gene TRBV18 combines with J gene TRBJ1-2; 9 bases match TRBD1. V lost 3 bases to trimming and J lost 5 bases; unmatched junction nucleotides: 4. CDR3 length: 14 residues. CDR1 KGHSH and CDR2 LQKENI come from the germline V gene. The CDR3 region is CASSPSGTGYGYTF. The CDR3 DNA follows: TGTGCCAGCTCACCTTCCGGGACAGGGTATGGCTACACCTTC.

V and J are TRBV11-1 and TRBJ1-1; possible D gene TRBD1, 6 bases. The germline V gene encodes CDR1 SGHAT and CDR2 FQDESV (reference sequence). The CDR3 is 15 amino acids. Trimming took 5 bases from V and 6 from J, leaving 19 bases between them. For the CDR3, the DNA is TGTGCCAGCAGCCAAAACAGGGTGGGGGCGGCTGAAGCTTTCTTT. It specifies CASSQNRVGAAEAFF.